These T cell receptor beta chains were read from a single sample in a study of cytomegalovirus exposure and HLA in healthy donors. The assay was immunoSEQ multiplex PCR, and TCRdb's table has in-frame clones only and misses some. The table lists 120,000 or so clones, about 80% of them singletons, with around 5% in the top ten. What was sequenced was PBMCs. These receptor sequences come from a man between 50 and 59 years old in good health and CMV-seropositive. Each CDR3 is given with its conserved first and last residue. Each record gives: D gene, clone size, J gene, V gene, CDR3 protein, CDR3 DNA. The D gene is left open where the match is weak. The size entry is marked missing in some rows and otherwise reads once, few, many or a size class.

D gene: TRBD1
clone size: -
J gene: TRBJ1-5
V gene: TRBV7-2
CDR3 protein: CASSLGGTVNQPQHF
CDR3 DNA: TGTGCCAGCAGCTTAGGGGGGACAGTCAATCAGCCCCAGCATTTT

D gene: -
clone size: -
J gene: TRBJ1-1
V gene: TRBV29-1
CDR3 protein: CSVVGQRDTEAFF
CDR3 DNA: TGCAGCGTTGTTGGGCAGAGGGACACTGAAGCTTTCTTT

D gene: -
clone size: -
J gene: TRBJ2-7
V gene: TRBV6-5
CDR3 protein: CASSYLGPYEQYF
CDR3 DNA: TGTGCCAGCAGTTACCTGGGCCCTTACGAGCAGTACTTC

D gene: TRBD1
clone size: -
J gene: TRBJ1-6
V gene: TRBV6-1
CDR3 protein: CASRGDRGRPLHF
CDR3 DNA: TGTGCCAGCAGGGGAGACAGGGGCCGACCCCTCCACTTT

D gene: -
clone size: -
J gene: TRBJ2-7
V gene: TRBV15
CDR3 protein: CATSRGEARRDEQYF
CDR3 DNA: TGTGCCACCAGCAGAGGAGAGGCCCGCCGAGACGAGCAGTACTTC

D gene: TRBD1
clone size: -
J gene: TRBJ1-2
V gene: TRBV18
CDR3 protein: CASSPGTGGDYGYTF
CDR3 DNA: TGTGCCAGCTCACCCGGGACAGGGGGAGACTATGGCTACACCTTC

D gene: -
clone size: -
J gene: TRBJ2-3
V gene: TRBV7-8
CDR3 protein: CASSLVANGGTQYF
CDR3 DNA: TGTGCCAGCAGCCTTGTGGCCAATGGAGGAACGCAGTATTTT

D gene: -
clone size: -
J gene: TRBJ2-7
V gene: TRBV5-1
CDR3 protein: CASSLSPGDPYEQYF
CDR3 DNA: TGCGCCAGCAGCCTATCTCCGGGGGACCCCTACGAGCAGTACTTC

D gene: -
clone size: -
J gene: TRBJ1-2
V gene: TRBV7-9
CDR3 protein: CASSLDPSDRDGYTF
CDR3 DNA: TGTGCCAGCAGCTTAGACCCGTCGGACAGAGATGGCTACACCTTC

D gene: TRBD1
clone size: once
J gene: TRBJ1-2
V gene: TRBV2
CDR3 protein: CASSRQGTNYGYTF
CDR3 DNA: TGTGCCAGCAGCAGACAGGGGACCAACTATGGCTACACCTTC

D gene: -
clone size: -
J gene: TRBJ1-2
V gene: TRBV30
CDR3 protein: CAWSGGNYGYTF
CDR3 DNA: TGTGCCTGGTCCGGCGGTAACTATGGCTACACCTTC

D gene: TRBD1
clone size: -
J gene: TRBJ2-5
V gene: TRBV2
CDR3 protein: CASTRVGQGEETQYF
CDR3 DNA: TGTGCCAGCACCAGAGTTGGACAGGGAGAGGAGACCCAGTACTTC

D gene: -
clone size: -
J gene: TRBJ2-5
V gene: TRBV9
CDR3 protein: CASSVGVTQETQYF
CDR3 DNA: TGTGCCAGCAGCGTAGGGGTGACTCAAGAGACCCAGTACTTC

D gene: -
clone size: -
J gene: TRBJ1-2
V gene: TRBV5-4
CDR3 protein: CASSFRQEHGYTF
CDR3 DNA: TGTGCCAGCAGCTTCCGGCAGGAACATGGCTACACCTTC

D gene: TRBD1
clone size: -
J gene: TRBJ2-7
V gene: TRBV6-5
CDR3 protein: CASSYRQGRNYEQYF
CDR3 DNA: TGTGCCAGCAGTTACCGACAGGGACGGAACTACGAGCAGTACTTC

D gene: TRBD2
clone size: few
J gene: TRBJ2-3
V gene: TRBV28
CDR3 protein: CASRTPSGGPGDTQYF
CDR3 DNA: TGTGCCAGCAGGACTCCTAGCGGGGGGCCGGGAGATACGCAGTATTTT

D gene: TRBD1
clone size: few
J gene: TRBJ1-1
V gene: TRBV28
CDR3 protein: CASRTGSGEAFF
CDR3 DNA: TGTGCCAGCAGGACAGGGAGTGGTGAAGCTTTCTTT

D gene: -
clone size: -
J gene: TRBJ2-2
V gene: TRBV4-2
CDR3 protein: CASSQELARGAGELFF
CDR3 DNA: TGTGCCAGCAGCCAAGAGCTCGCCAGGGGGGCCGGGGAGCTGTTTTTT

D gene: -
clone size: -
J gene: TRBJ1-2
V gene: TRBV2
CDR3 protein: CASRGGAGSTGYTF
CDR3 DNA: TGTGCCAGCAGGGGAGGTGCAGGGAGCACCGGCTACACCTTC

D gene: TRBD1
clone size: once
J gene: TRBJ2-7
V gene: TRBV29-1
CDR3 protein: CSVEGGMEGTGGYEQYF
CDR3 DNA: TGCAGCGTTGAAGGCGGGATGGAAGGGACAGGGGGCTACGAGCAGTACTTC

D gene: TRBD1
clone size: -
J gene: TRBJ1-1
V gene: TRBV9
CDR3 protein: CASSPTTGDTEAFF
CDR3 DNA: TGTGCCAGCAGCCCCACCACAGGGGACACTGAAGCTTTCTTT

D gene: -
clone size: -
J gene: TRBJ2-7
V gene: TRBV7-6
CDR3 protein: CASSLGFIGGPNYEQYF
CDR3 DNA: TGTGCCAGCAGCTTAGGGTTTATCGGGGGACCGAACTACGAGCAGTACTTC

D gene: TRBD1
clone size: few
J gene: TRBJ1-5
V gene: TRBV7-2
CDR3 protein: CASSLTGSNQPQHF
CDR3 DNA: TGTGCCAGCAGCTTGACAGGGAGCAATCAGCCCCAGCATTTT

D gene: -
clone size: -
J gene: TRBJ1-3
V gene: TRBV9
CDR3 protein: CASSVGVDRHSGNTIYF
CDR3 DNA: TGTGCCAGCAGCGTAGGAGTAGACAGACACTCTGGAAACACCATATATTTT

D gene: -
clone size: -
J gene: TRBJ1-1
V gene: TRBV7-6
CDR3 protein: CASSLVPGEAFF
CDR3 DNA: TGTGCCAGCAGCTTAGTACCGGGGGAAGCTTTCTTT

D gene: TRBD2
clone size: -
J gene: TRBJ2-2
V gene: TRBV5-3
CDR3 protein: CARSSYLAVSNTGELFF
CDR3 DNA: TGTGCCAGAAGCTCTTACCTAGCGGTCTCGAACACCGGGGAGCTGTTTTTT

D gene: -
clone size: -
J gene: TRBJ2-1
V gene: TRBV6-5
CDR3 protein: CASSQGSSYNEQFF
CDR3 DNA: TGTGCCAGCAGTCAGGGGAGCTCCTACAATGAGCAGTTCTTC

D gene: -
clone size: -
J gene: TRBJ1-6
V gene: TRBV6-5
CDR3 protein: CASSYSQGLPSPLHF
CDR3 DNA: TGTGCCAGCAGTTACTCGCAGGGACTCCCTTCACCCCTCCACTTT

D gene: -
clone size: -
J gene: TRBJ2-7
V gene: TRBV28
CDR3 protein: CATAVKGYEQYF
CDR3 DNA: TGTGCCACCGCCGTTAAGGGGTACGAGCAGTACTTC

D gene: TRBD2
clone size: -
J gene: TRBJ2-7
V gene: TRBV7-2
CDR3 protein: CASSAAWGLAGAYEQYF
CDR3 DNA: TGTGCCAGCAGCGCCGCGTGGGGACTAGCGGGAGCTTACGAGCAGTACTTC

D gene: TRBD1
clone size: -
J gene: TRBJ1-3
V gene: TRBV5-4
CDR3 protein: CASSLAWTGDSGNTIYF
CDR3 DNA: TGTGCCAGCAGCTTGGCCTGGACAGGGGACTCTGGAAACACCATATATTTT

D gene: -
clone size: -
J gene: TRBJ2-3
V gene: TRBV5-1
CDR3 protein: CASSLALSTDTQYF
CDR3 DNA: TGCGCCAGCAGCTTAGCTCTGAGCACAGATACGCAGTATTTT

D gene: TRBD2
clone size: -
J gene: TRBJ2-1
V gene: TRBV9
CDR3 protein: CASSTTSGGYNEQFF
CDR3 DNA: TGTGCCAGCAGCACCACTAGCGGGGGCTACAATGAGCAGTTCTTC

D gene: -
clone size: -
J gene: TRBJ1-1
V gene: TRBV21-1
CDR3 protein: CASSKGPSGRGTEAFF
CDR3 DNA: TGTGCCAGCAGCAAAGGTCCCAGTGGGAGAGGCACTGAAGCTTTCTTT

D gene: -
clone size: -
J gene: TRBJ1-1
V gene: TRBV5-1
CDR3 protein: CASSLVAGRNEEAFF
CDR3 DNA: TGCGCCAGCAGCTTGGTGGCAGGGAGGAATGAAGAAGCTTTCTTT

D gene: -
clone size: -
J gene: TRBJ2-3
V gene: TRBV28
CDR3 protein: CATTQGGSTDTQYF
CDR3 DNA: TGTGCCACGACCCAGGGGGGCTCCACAGATACGCAGTATTTT

D gene: TRBD2
clone size: -
J gene: TRBJ2-3
V gene: TRBV7-2
CDR3 protein: CASSVSGTDTQYF
CDR3 DNA: TGTGCCAGCAGCGTTAGCGGGACAGATACGCAGTATTTT

D gene: TRBD2
clone size: -
J gene: TRBJ2-3
V gene: TRBV7-2
CDR3 protein: CASSLGLAGLDTQYF
CDR3 DNA: TGTGCCAGCAGCTTAGGGCTAGCGGGCCTAGATACGCAGTATTTT

D gene: TRBD2
clone size: -
J gene: TRBJ2-7
V gene: TRBV29-1
CDR3 protein: CSARLADTYEQYF
CDR3 DNA: TGCAGCGCCAGACTAGCGGATACTTACGAGCAGTACTTC

D gene: -
clone size: -
J gene: TRBJ1-1
V gene: TRBV7-9
CDR3 protein: CASSAGEPEAFF
CDR3 DNA: TGTGCCAGCAGCGCGGGTGAACCTGAAGCTTTCTTT

D gene: TRBD1
clone size: -
J gene: TRBJ1-6
V gene: TRBV6-1
CDR3 protein: CASSDQGGNSPLHF
CDR3 DNA: TGTGCCAGCAGTGATCAGGGGGGCAATTCACCCCTCCACTTT

D gene: TRBD2
clone size: -
J gene: TRBJ2-7
V gene: TRBV10-2
CDR3 protein: CASSPTSGGPKQYF
CDR3 DNA: TGCGCCAGCAGTCCGACTAGCGGGGGACCAAAGCAGTACTTC

D gene: TRBD1
clone size: -
J gene: TRBJ1-1
V gene: TRBV6-5
CDR3 protein: CASSPQGAGTEAFF
CDR3 DNA: TGTGCCAGCAGTCCACAGGGGGCCGGAACTGAAGCTTTCTTT

D gene: -
clone size: once
J gene: TRBJ1-1
V gene: TRBV19
CDR3 protein: CASSIEIRVMNTEAFF
CDR3 DNA: TGTGCCAGTAGTATAGAAATACGGGTCATGAACACTGAAGCTTTCTTT

D gene: -
clone size: -
J gene: TRBJ1-1
V gene: TRBV6-4
CDR3 protein: CASRSDGSRTEAFF
CDR3 DNA: TGTGCCAGCAGATCTGATGGCTCCAGAACTGAAGCTTTCTTT

D gene: -
clone size: few
J gene: TRBJ2-5
V gene: TRBV4-1
CDR3 protein: CASSRIAEGETQYF
CDR3 DNA: TGCGCCAGCAGCCGAATAGCGGAAGGCGAGACCCAGTACTTC

D gene: -
clone size: -
J gene: TRBJ1-2
V gene: TRBV21-1
CDR3 protein: CASRSPVPYGYTF
CDR3 DNA: TGTGCCAGCAGGTCCCCTGTCCCCTATGGCTACACCTTC

D gene: -
clone size: -
J gene: TRBJ1-1
V gene: TRBV19
CDR3 protein: CASRGLEGFDTEAFF
CDR3 DNA: TGTGCCAGTAGGGGATTAGAGGGCTTCGACACTGAAGCTTTCTTT

D gene: TRBD2
clone size: -
J gene: TRBJ2-3
V gene: TRBV7-6
CDR3 protein: CASSLRSGGSTDTQYF
CDR3 DNA: TGTGCCAGCAGCTTACGTAGCGGGGGTAGCACAGATACGCAGTATTTT

D gene: -
clone size: -
J gene: TRBJ1-2
V gene: TRBV6-5
CDR3 protein: CASSYSGRANYGYTF
CDR3 DNA: TGTGCCAGCAGTTACTCCGGCAGGGCTAACTATGGCTACACCTTC

D gene: -
clone size: -
J gene: TRBJ2-6
V gene: TRBV6-6
CDR3 protein: CASRVGGSGANVLTF
CDR3 DNA: TGTGCCAGCAGAGTGGGGGGCTCTGGGGCCAACGTCCTGACTTTC

D gene: TRBD1
clone size: -
J gene: TRBJ2-1
V gene: TRBV5-4
CDR3 protein: CASSVAGQGSYEQFF
CDR3 DNA: TGTGCCAGCAGCGTGGCGGGACAGGGGTCTTATGAGCAGTTCTTC

D gene: TRBD2
clone size: -
J gene: TRBJ2-1
V gene: TRBV7-6
CDR3 protein: CASSLDSGSGNEQFF
CDR3 DNA: TGTGCCAGCAGCTTAGATAGCGGGAGCGGCAATGAGCAGTTCTTC

D gene: TRBD2
clone size: -
J gene: TRBJ2-7
V gene: TRBV5-1
CDR3 protein: CASSLGQRGARWEQYF
CDR3 DNA: TGCGCCAGCAGCTTGGGTCAGCGGGGCGCCCGCTGGGAGCAGTACTTC

D gene: TRBD1
clone size: -
J gene: TRBJ2-7
V gene: TRBV4-1
CDR3 protein: CASSQGQGMGIEQYF
CDR3 DNA: TGCGCCAGCAGCCAAGGACAGGGGATGGGAATCGAGCAGTACTTC

D gene: -
clone size: -
J gene: TRBJ1-4
V gene: TRBV1
CDR3 protein: CTSSQARGSNEKLFF
CDR3 DNA: TGCACCAGCAGCCAAGCCAGGGGGTCTAATGAAAAACTGTTTTTT